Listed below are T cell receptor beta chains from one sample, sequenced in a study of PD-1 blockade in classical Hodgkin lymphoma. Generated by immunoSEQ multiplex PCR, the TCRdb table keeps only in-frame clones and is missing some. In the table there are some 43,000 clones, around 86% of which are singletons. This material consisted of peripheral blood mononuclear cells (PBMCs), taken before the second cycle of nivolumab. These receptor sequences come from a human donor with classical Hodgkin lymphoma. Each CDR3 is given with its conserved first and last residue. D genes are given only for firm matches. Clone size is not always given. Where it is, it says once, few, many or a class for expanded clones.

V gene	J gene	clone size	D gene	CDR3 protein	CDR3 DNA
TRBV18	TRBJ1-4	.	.	CASSPTNEKLFF	TGTGCCAGCTCACCAACTAATGAAAAACTGTTTTTT
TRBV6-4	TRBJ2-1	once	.	CASSDPGLARNEQFF	TGTGCCAGCAGTGACCCCGGGCTAGCGAGGAATGAGCAGTTCTTC
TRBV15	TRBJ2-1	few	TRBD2	CATSSIGRVGQFF	TGTGCCACCAGCAGTATCGGGAGGGTGGGGCAGTTCTTC
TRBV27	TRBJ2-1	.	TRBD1	CASSLGDSWYYNEQFF	TGTGCCAGCAGTCTTGGGGACAGTTGGTACTACAATGAGCAGTTCTTC
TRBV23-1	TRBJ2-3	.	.	CASSQYQCWGTDTQYF	TGCGCCAGCAGTCAGTACCAATGCTGGGGGACAGATACGCAGTATTTT
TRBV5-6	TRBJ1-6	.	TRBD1	CASSFGTGGWSPLHF	TGTGCCAGCAGCTTCGGGACAGGTGGCTGGTCACCCCTCCACTTT
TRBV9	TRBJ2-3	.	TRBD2	CASSVVPSGGSTDTQYF	TGTGCCAGCAGCGTAGTTCCTAGCGGGGGGAGCACAGATACGCAGTATTTT
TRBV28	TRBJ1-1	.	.	CASSSPPGTEAFF	TGTGCCAGCAGTTCGCCCCCGGGCACTGAAGCTTTCTTT
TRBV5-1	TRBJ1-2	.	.	CASSLAGTNYGYTF	TGCGCCAGCAGCTTGGCCGGAACTAACTATGGCTACACCTTC
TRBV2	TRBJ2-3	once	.	CASSGGVVNTQYF	TGTGCCAGCAGTGGGGGGGTGGTGAATACGCAGTATTTT
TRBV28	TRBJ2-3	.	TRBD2	CASSLLGGSTDTQYF	TGTGCCAGCAGTTTATTGGGAGGGAGCACAGATACGCAGTATTTT
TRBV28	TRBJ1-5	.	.	CASSFPSDQPQHF	TGTGCCAGCAGTTTTCCCTCGGATCAGCCCCAGCATTTT
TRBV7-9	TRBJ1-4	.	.	CASSQQRGTNEKLFF	TGTGCCAGCAGCCAACAAAGGGGGACTAATGAAAAACTGTTTTTT
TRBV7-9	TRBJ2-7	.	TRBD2	CASSGAGQFTYEQYF	TGTGCCAGCAGCGGAGCGGGGCAGTTCACCTACGAGCAGTACTTC
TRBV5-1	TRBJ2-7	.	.	CASSLAAGDYEQYF	TGCGCCAGCAGCTTGGCTGCAGGGGACTACGAGCAGTACTTC
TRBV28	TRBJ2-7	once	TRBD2	CASSLSLAGRNEQYF	TGTGCCAGCAGTTTAAGCCTAGCGGGTCGGAACGAGCAGTACTTC
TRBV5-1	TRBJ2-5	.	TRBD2	CASRLAGGMYQETQYF	TGCGCCAGCCGACTAGCGGGAGGGATGTACCAAGAGACCCAGTACTTC
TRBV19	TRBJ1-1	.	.	CASSRATGNTEAFF	TGTGCCAGTAGTCGGGCGACAGGTAACACTGAAGCTTTCTTT
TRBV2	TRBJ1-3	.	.	CASSGLSSGNTIYF	TGTGCCAGTTCAGGGCTGAGCTCTGGAAACACCATATATTTT
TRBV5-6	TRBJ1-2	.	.	CASSLGDSRANYGYTF	TGTGCCAGCAGCTTGGGGGACTCAAGGGCTAACTATGGCTACACCTTC
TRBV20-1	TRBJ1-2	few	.	CSARLGSGYTF	TGCAGTGCTAGATTAGGGTCCGGCTACACCTTC
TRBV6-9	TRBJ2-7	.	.	CASREPHSYEQYF	TGTGCCAGCAGGGAACCTCACTCCTACGAGCAGTACTTC